The entry that follows covers one T cell receptor (beta chain) sequence. The antigen is unknown. These data are taken from a study of T cell responses to AZD1222 COVID-19 vaccine. General study findings and limits: Spike as a whole was targeted by vaccine-associated CD4 TCRs, dominant at 160-218 and 743-854. Spike-specific TCR breadth and depth were elevated following two AZD1222 doses. Most donors were white British, females outnumbered males, and clonal diversity was possibly underestimated.

This table comes from immunoSEQ multiplex PCR, and its TCRdb copy is limited to in-frame clones, with some not included. Of roughly 150,000 clones in the sample, 75% to 90% are singletons; the top ten hold 6.5% to 8.5%. The clonotype was recovered from an adult in good health. Sequenced here: peripheral blood, sampled on day 0 of AZD1222 vaccination.

The CDR3 sequence is CASSSLEGSAKNIQYF. In DNA, the CDR3 is TGTGCCAGTAGTAGCCTCGAGGGGAGCGCCAAAAACATTCAGTACTTC. This rearrangement joins TRBV19 to TRBJ2-4; possibly TRBD1 or TRBD2 for D (5 bases each). The CDR3 spans 16 residues. Germline V gives CDR1 LNHDA, CDR2 SQIVND (reference sequence). V was trimmed by 4 bases and J by 1 base, leaving 14 bases between them.